This entry features one T cell receptor beta chain sequence. Its antigen remains unknown. These data are taken from a study of Ad26.COV2.S vaccination and SARS-CoV-2 variants. The study, taken as a whole, reports: Spike-specific responses of CD8+ and CD4+ T cells were reported to display substantial breadth after vaccination.

Only in-frame clones appear in the TCRdb table, and some are missing; sequencing was by immunoSEQ multiplex PCR. The sample shows 120,000 to 150,000 clones, 75% to 90% of them seen only once. Germline values: CDR1 GTSNPN, CDR2 SVGIG (reference sequence). CDR3 length: 13 residues. Deletions cut 2 bases from V and 2 bases from J, with 10 bases between. Here the sequenced sample was peripheral blood, taken after recovery from COVID-19. J is TRBJ2-7 and V is TRBV30; D could derive from TRBD1 or TRBD2 (5 bases each). This clonotype originated in a human donor who had recovered from COVID-19. CDR3 amino acids: CAWSLQGAYEQYF. CDR3 nucleotide sequence: TGTGCCTGGAGTCTTCAGGGAGCCTACGAGCAGTACTTC. The entire variable domain, with the rest obtained from reference TRBV30 and TRBJ2-7, is as follows: SQTIHQWPATLVQPVGSPLSLECTVEGTSNPNLYWYRQAAGRGLQLLFYSVGIGQISSEVPQNLSASRPQDRQFILSSKKLLLSDSGFYLCAWSLQGAYEQYFGPGTRLTVT.